The clone carrying this T cell receptor beta chain was counted once. The data originate from a study of blood T cell repertoires in COVID-19. Study processing details: Amplification of reference gene primers was used by the study to estimate nucleated cell counts. This table comes from immunoSEQ multiplex PCR, and its TCRdb copy is limited to in-frame clones, with some not included. That table is the source of V, J and clone size, and D and trimming were worked out from the DNA. The sample shows around 260,000 clones, about nine tenths of them seen only once. Sequencing was done on a sample of peripheral blood. This receptor was obtained from a man aged 55 to 70 who had recovered from COVID-19.

The CDR3 here is CASSTGGFTGELFF. The CDR3 DNA reads as TGTGCCAGTAGTACAGGGGGCTTCACCGGGGAGCTGTTTTTT. This chain joins TRBV19 and TRBJ2-2, with TRBD1 identical over 8 bases. CDR1 is LNHDA, CDR2 SQIVND, per germline (reference sequence). V gave up 4 bases and J gave up 4 bases; unmatched junction bases: 2. The CDR3 contains 14 residues.